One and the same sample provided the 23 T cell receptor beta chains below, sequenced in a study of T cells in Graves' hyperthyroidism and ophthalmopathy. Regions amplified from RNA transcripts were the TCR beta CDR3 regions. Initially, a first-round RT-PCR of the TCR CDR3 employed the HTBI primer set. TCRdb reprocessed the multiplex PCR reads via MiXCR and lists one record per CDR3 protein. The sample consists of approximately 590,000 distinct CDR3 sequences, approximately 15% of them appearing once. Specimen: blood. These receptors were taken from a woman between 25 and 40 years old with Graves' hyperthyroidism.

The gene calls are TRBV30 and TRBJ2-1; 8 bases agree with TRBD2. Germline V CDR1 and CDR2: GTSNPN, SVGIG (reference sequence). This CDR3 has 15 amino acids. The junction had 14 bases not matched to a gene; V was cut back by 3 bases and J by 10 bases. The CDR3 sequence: CAWRMGGRTRGEQFF. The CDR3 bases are TGTGCCTGGAGAATGGGCGGGAGGACCCGTGGGGAGCAGTTCTTC.

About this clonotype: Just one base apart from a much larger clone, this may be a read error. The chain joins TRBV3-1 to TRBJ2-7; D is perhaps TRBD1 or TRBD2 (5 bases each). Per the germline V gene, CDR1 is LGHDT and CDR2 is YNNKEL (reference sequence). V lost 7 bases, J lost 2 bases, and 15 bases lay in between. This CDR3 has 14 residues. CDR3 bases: TGTGCCAGCATCCCGGGACCCGCAGCCTACGAGCAGTACTTC. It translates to CASIPGPAAYEQYF.

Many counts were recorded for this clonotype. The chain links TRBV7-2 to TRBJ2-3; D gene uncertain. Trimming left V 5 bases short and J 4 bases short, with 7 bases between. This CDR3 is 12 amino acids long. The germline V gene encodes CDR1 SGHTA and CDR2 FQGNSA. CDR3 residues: CASSPGPDTQYF. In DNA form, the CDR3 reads TGTGCCAGCAGCCCCGGACCAGATACGCAGTATTTT.

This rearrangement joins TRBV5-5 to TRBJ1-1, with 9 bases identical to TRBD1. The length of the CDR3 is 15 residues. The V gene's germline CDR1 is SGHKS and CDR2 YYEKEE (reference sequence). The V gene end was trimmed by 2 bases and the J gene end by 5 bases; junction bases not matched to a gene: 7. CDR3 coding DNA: TGTGCCAGCAGCTTCCGGACAGGGGTGATTACTGAAGCTTTCTTT. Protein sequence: CASSFRTGVITEAFF.

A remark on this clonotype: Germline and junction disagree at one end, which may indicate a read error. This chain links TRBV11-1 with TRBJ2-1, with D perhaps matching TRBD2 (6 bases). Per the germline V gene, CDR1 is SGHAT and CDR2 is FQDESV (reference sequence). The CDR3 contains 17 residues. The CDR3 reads CASSPTGPGSSYNEQFF. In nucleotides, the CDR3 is TGCGCCAGCAGCCCCACGGGGCCCGGGAGCTCCTACAATGAGCAGTTCTTC.

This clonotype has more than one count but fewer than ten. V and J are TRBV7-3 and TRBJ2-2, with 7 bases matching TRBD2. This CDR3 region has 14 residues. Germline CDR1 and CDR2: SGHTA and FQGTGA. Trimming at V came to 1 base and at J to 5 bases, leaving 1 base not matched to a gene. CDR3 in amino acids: CASSLSGRTGELFF. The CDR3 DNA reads TGTGCCAGCAGCTTAAGCGGGAGAACCGGGGAGCTGTTTTTT. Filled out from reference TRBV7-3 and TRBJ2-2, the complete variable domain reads GAGVSQTPSNKVTEKGKYVELRCDPISGHTALYWYRQSLGQGPEFLIYFQGTGAADDSGLPNDRFFAVRPEGSVSTLKIQRTERGDSAVYLCASSLSGRTGELFFGEGSRLTVL.

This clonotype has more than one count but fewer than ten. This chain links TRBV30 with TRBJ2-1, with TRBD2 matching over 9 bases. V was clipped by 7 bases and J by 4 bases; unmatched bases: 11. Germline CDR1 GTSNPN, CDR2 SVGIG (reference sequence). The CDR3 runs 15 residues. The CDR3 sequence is CALPLSGGLYNEQFF. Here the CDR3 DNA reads TGTGCCTTGCCACTTAGCGGGGGACTTTACAATGAGCAGTTCTTC.

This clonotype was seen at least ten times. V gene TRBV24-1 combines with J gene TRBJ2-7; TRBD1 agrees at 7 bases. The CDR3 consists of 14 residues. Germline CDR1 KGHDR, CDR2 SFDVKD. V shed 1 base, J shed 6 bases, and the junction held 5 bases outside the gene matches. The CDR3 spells CATSDFRQGGEQYF. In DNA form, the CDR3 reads TGTGCCACCAGTGATTTCAGACAGGGCGGCGAGCAGTACTTC.

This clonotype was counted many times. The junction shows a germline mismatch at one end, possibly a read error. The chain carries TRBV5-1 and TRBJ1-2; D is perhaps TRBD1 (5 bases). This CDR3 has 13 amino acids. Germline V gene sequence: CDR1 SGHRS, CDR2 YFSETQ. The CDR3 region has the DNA TGTGCCAGCAGCTTAGAAGGGGACTATGGCTACACCTTC. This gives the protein CASSLEGDYGYTF.

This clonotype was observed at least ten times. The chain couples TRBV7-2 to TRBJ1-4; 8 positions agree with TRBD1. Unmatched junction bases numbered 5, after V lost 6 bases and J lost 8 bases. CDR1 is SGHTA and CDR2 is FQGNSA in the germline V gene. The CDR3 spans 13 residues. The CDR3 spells CASRIQGGEKLFF. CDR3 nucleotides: TGTGCCAGCAGAATACAGGGGGGCGAAAAACTGTTTTTT.

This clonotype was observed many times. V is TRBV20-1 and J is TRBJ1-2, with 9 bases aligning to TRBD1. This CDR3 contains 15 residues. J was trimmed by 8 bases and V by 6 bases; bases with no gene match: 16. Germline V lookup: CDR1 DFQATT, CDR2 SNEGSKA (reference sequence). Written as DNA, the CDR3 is TGCAGTGCCCGAGAAAGGGACAGGGAGTTTGTCGGCTACACCTTC. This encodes CSARERDREFVGYTF.

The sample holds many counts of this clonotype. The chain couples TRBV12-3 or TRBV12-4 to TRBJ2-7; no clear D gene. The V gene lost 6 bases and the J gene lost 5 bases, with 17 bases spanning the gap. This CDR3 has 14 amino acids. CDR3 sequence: CASRGRPTLHEQYF. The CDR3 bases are TGTGCCAGCAGGGGAAGGCCTACTCTCCACGAGCAGTACTTC.

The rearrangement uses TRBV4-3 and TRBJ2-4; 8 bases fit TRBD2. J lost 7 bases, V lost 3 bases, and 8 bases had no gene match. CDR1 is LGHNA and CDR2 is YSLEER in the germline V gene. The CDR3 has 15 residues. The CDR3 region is CASSQEGLVPNIQYF. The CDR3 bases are TGCGCCAGCAGCCAGGAGGGACTAGTCCCCAACATTCAGTACTTC.

The chain's CDR3 is CASSRRLSSDTQYF. The CDR3 nucleotides read TGTGCCAGCAGCCGCCGGCTGAGTTCGGATACGCAGTATTTT. The chain combines TRBV7-2 with TRBJ2-3, with D uncertain. The CDR3 spans 14 residues. Trimming shortened V by 5 bases and J by 6 bases, and 15 bases separated the two germline ends. Germline V gene lookup returns CDR1 SGHTA and CDR2 FQGNSA.

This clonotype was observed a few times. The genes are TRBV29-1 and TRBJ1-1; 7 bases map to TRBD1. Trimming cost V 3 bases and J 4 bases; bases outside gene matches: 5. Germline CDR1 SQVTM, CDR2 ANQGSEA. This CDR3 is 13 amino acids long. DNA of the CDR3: TGCAGCGTTGATCGACAGGGTGTCACTGAAGCTTTCTTT. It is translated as CSVDRQGVTEAFF.

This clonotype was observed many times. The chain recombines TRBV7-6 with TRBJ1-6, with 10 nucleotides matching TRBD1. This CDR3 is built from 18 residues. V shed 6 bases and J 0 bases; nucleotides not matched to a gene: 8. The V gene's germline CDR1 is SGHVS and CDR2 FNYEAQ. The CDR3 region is CASSQDRGQSSYNSPLHF. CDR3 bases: TGTGCCAGCAGTCAAGACAGGGGGCAAAGCTCCTATAATTCACCCCTCCACTTT.

CDR3 in amino acids: CATTRDGSFTGELFF. For the CDR3, the DNA is TGTGCCACCACCAGGGATGGGTCTTTCACCGGGGAGCTGTTTTTT. The V and J genes are TRBV6-2 or TRBV6-3 and TRBJ2-2; D is possibly TRBD1 (5 bases). CDR3 length: 15 amino acids. In germline, CDR1 is MNHEY, CDR2 SVGEGT. V was trimmed by 10 bases and J by 4 bases, leaving 19 bases between them.

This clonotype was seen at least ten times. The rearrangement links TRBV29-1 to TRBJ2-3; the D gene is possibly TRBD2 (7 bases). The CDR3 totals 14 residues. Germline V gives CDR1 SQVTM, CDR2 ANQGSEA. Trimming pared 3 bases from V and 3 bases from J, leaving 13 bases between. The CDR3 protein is CSVDGLGGTDTQYF. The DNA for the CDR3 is TGCAGCGTTGATGGACTAGGGGGGACAGATACGCAGTATTTT.

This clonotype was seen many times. CDR3 sequence reads: CASSLGGRDTGELFF. As DNA, the CDR3 is TGTGCCAGCAGTTTAGGCGGGAGAGACACCGGGGAGCTGTTTTTT. The rearrangement uses TRBV28 and TRBJ2-2; TRBD2 agrees at 7 bases. V shed 2 bases, J shed 3 bases, and the junction held 3 bases outside the gene matches. The CDR3 runs to 15 residues. Germline CDR1 and CDR2: MDHEN and SYDVKM. Using reference TRBV28 and TRBJ2-2 for the parts outside the CDR3, the full variable domain is DVKVTQSSRYLVKRTGEKVFLECVQDMDHENMFWYRQDPGLGLRLIYFSYDVKMKEKGDIPEGYSVSREKKERFSLILESASTNQTSMYLCASSLGGRDTGELFFGEGSRLTVL.

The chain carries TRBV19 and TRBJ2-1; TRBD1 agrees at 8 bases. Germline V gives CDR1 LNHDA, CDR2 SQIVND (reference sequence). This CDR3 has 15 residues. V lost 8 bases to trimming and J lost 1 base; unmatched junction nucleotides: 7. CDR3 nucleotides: TGTGCCAGTCGCAGGGGGCCGGCTTCCTACAATGAGCAGTTCTTC. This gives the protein CASRRGPASYNEQFF.

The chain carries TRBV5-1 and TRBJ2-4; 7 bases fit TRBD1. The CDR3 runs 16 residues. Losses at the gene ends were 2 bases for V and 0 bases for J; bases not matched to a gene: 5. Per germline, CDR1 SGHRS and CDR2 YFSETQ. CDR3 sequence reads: CASSFGTALAKNIQYF. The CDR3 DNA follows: TGCGCCAGCAGCTTCGGGACAGCTTTAGCCAAAAACATTCAGTACTTC.

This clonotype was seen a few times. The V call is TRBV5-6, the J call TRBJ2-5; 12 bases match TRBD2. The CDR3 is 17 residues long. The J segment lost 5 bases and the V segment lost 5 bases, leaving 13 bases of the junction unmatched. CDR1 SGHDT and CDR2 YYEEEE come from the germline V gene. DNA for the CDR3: TGTGCCAGCAGGAGACGGACTAGCGGGATCTTAAGGGAGACCCAGTACTTC. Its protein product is CASRRRTSGILRETQYF.

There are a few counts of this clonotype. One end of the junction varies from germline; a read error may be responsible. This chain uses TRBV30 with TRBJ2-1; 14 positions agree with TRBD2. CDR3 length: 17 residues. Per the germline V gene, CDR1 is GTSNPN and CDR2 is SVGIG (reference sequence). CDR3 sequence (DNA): TGTACCTGGTTAGGGACTAGCGGGAGAAGATCCTACAATGAGCAGTTCTTC. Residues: CTWLGTSGRRSYNEQFF. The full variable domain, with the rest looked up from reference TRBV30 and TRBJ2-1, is SQTIHQWPATLVQPVGSPLSLECTVEGTSNPNLYWYRQAAGRGLQLLFYSVGIGQISSEVPQNLSASRPQDRQFILSSKKLLLSDSGFYLCTWLGTSGRRSYNEQFFGPGTRLTVL.